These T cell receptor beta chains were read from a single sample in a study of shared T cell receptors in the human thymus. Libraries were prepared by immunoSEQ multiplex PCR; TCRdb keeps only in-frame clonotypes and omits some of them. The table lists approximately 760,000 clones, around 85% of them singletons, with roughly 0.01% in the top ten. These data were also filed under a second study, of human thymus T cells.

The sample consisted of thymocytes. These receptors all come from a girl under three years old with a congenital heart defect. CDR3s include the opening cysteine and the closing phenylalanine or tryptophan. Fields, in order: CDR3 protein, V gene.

CDR3aa: CSVEGAWVGELFF
v_gene: TRBV29-1

CDR3aa: CASSSTPTSGGAWDEQFF
v_gene: TRBV7-9

CDR3aa: CARSTGIVHAEAFF
v_gene: TRBV2

CDR3aa: CASTSPSGEAEQFF
v_gene: TRBV5-4

CDR3aa: CASSRGVTSDNEQFF
v_gene: TRBV5-6

CDR3aa: CASSSQGARGEQYF
v_gene: TRBV7-8

CDR3aa: CASSAGQVFRAEQYF
v_gene: TRBV6-1

CDR3aa: CASSVGPPRDSYYEQYF
v_gene: TRBV9

CDR3aa: CASSQKGGEGGNTEAFF
v_gene: TRBV27

CDR3aa: CASRENGNRGGTEAFF
v_gene: TRBV7-9

CDR3aa: CASSKSRVTSYGYTF
v_gene: TRBV27

CDR3aa: CASSVEAGGEHEQFF
v_gene: TRBV11-3

CDR3aa: CAGRPGMNTEAFF
v_gene: TRBV19

CDR3aa: CASSLGQTSYEQYF
v_gene: TRBV27

CDR3aa: CASSLVVRDYGYTF
v_gene: TRBV7-2

CDR3aa: CASSGTSGGAPGSYEQYF
v_gene: TRBV25-1

CDR3aa: CASGPREGNQPQHF
v_gene: TRBV12-5

CDR3aa: CASSPDRVDGYTF
v_gene: TRBV18

CDR3aa: CASSQLFLSDSALWFEQYF
v_gene: TRBV4-3

CDR3aa: CASSLAVGGWDSPLHF
v_gene: TRBV5-4

CDR3aa: CASSYSFGSLRNEQYF
v_gene: TRBV6-5

CDR3aa: CASSLASGGARAYNEQFF
v_gene: TRBV28

CDR3aa: CASSRGQGAGELFF
v_gene: TRBV7-2

CDR3aa: CASSLAGVSNQPQHF
v_gene: TRBV5-6

CDR3aa: CASSIENRMNTEAFF
v_gene: TRBV19

CDR3aa: CASSLVLGNYEQYF
v_gene: TRBV7-2

CDR3aa: CASSLDRGRNQPQHF
v_gene: TRBV5-6

CDR3aa: CASSIRQGITLSGNTIYF
v_gene: TRBV11-2

CDR3aa: CASSQQTGLPLAKNIQYF
v_gene: TRBV4-1

CDR3aa: CASSVEGNGWLAGTDTQYF
v_gene: TRBV9

CDR3aa: CASSTRRDRDTGELFF
v_gene: TRBV19

CDR3aa: CASSLGVGQDGAGELFF
v_gene: TRBV7-8

CDR3aa: CASSHPAGGEQYF
v_gene: TRBV14

CDR3aa: CASSRTGLGYYEQYF
v_gene: TRBV18

CDR3aa: CASSRDRALLLNTEAFF
v_gene: TRBV5-1

CDR3aa: CASSLETSGGLPDTQYF
v_gene: TRBV11-2

CDR3aa: CASSRQQGAEAFF
v_gene: TRBV14

CDR3aa: CASSLSGDEQYF
v_gene: TRBV7-2

CDR3aa: CASSVPRGGPANYGYTF
v_gene: TRBV19

CDR3aa: CASSLGRDRVNGYTF
v_gene: TRBV11-2

CDR3aa: CASSYSAGPYNEQFF
v_gene: TRBV6-5

CDR3aa: CASSLGRPVGDYGYTF
v_gene: TRBV5-1

CDR3aa: CASSTRDREERKLYEQYF
v_gene: TRBV13

CDR3aa: CASSQTTGVEFFSSEQYF
v_gene: TRBV4-1

CDR3aa: CASNQGLSPGELFF
v_gene: TRBV6-5

CDR3aa: CASSWLSIGLAGRTDTQYF
v_gene: TRBV5-1

CDR3aa: CASILRTWETEAFF
v_gene: TRBV2

CDR3aa: CASSLSPGIQPQHF
v_gene: TRBV7-3

CDR3aa: CASSQPELNYGYTF
v_gene: TRBV4-1

CDR3aa: CASSPPIRGTEAFF
v_gene: TRBV18

CDR3aa: CASSLGPGQGVAEAFF
v_gene: TRBV7-8

CDR3aa: CASSPRGRALSGGYTF
v_gene: TRBV5-1

CDR3aa: CASSIGSRGMRNTIYF
v_gene: TRBV19

CDR3aa: CASLAGNEQFF
v_gene: TRBV19

CDR3aa: CASSTNYGYTF
v_gene: TRBV9